The entry below gives a single T cell receptor beta chain sequence along with its context. The germline gene is not matched at one end of the junction; a read error may be the cause. Together with a sample-barcoded 5' primer, a J-beta primer mix was included in a second PCR lasting about 7 to 11 cycles. TCRdb redid the calling of the 5' RACE reads with MiXCR, one entry per CDR3 protein. Among some 940,000 distinct CDR3 sequences, 25% to 35% were seen once, and the ten largest hold more than 8.5%. The sample belongs to a study of blood T cells in healthy people across ages. Germline V gives CDR1 MNHNY, CDR2 SVGAGI (reference sequence). This CDR3 is built from 15 residues. These data also formed part of another study, on T cells of mothers and their children. That source adds: When mothers and children were related, their normalized repertoire overlap, which was always slightly higher, did not differ significantly from that of unrelated pairs.

The chain uses TRBV6-6 and TRBJ1-5; the match to TRBD1 covers 7 bases. This TCR derives from a woman between 35 and 50 years old in good health. Sequences were obtained from blood. CDR3 nucleotides: TGTGCCAGCAACCACGGGGGGACAGTTAATCGGCCCCAGCATTTT. It translates to CASNHGGTVNRPQHF.